Following are 25 T cell receptor beta chains from one sample sequenced in a study of cytomegalovirus exposure and HLA in healthy donors. The PCR was carried out with 60 Vbeta primers and 13 Jbeta primers. Measured with immunoSEQ multiplex PCR; TCRdb has only the in-frame clones, and not every one. The sample lists about 220,000 clones; around four fifths were seen once. The sequenced material came from PBMCs. The source of these receptors is a boy younger than 10 in good health and CMV-seronegative.

The chain has TRBV6-5 and TRBJ1-2; possibly TRBD1 for D (6 bases). Germline V gene lookup returns CDR1 MNHEY and CDR2 SVGAGI. The CDR3 is made up of 15 amino acids. The V end lost 6 bases, the J end lost 5 bases, and 19 bases lay between the germline ends. The CDR3 region has the DNA TGTGCCAGCAGCCGCGGAAGCACAGGGAGATATGGCTACACCTTC. This sequence encodes CASSRGSTGRYGYTF.

The V call is TRBV2, the J call TRBJ1-5; weak D call: TRBD1 (6 bases). The CDR3 contains 14 residues. Germline assignment: CDR1 SNHLY and CDR2 FYNNEI. V was clipped by 8 bases and J by 5 bases, with 16 bases between them. CDR3 sequence (DNA): TGTGCCAGCCTCCTGACCGAGGGGGATCAGCCCCAGCATTTT. The encoded protein is CASLLTEGDQPQHF.

The chain uses TRBV2 and TRBJ2-5, with D possibly matching TRBD2 (5 bases). The CDR3 runs 15 residues. Germline loops: CDR1 SNHLY, CDR2 FYNNEI. Trimming removed 3 bases at V and 3 bases at J, with 14 bases between. CDR3 nucleotides: TGTGCCAGCAGTGACAGTAGCGCCGTTAAAGAGACCCAGTACTTC. Its translation: CASSDSSAVKETQYF.

The chain links TRBV10-2 to TRBJ2-5; D is possibly TRBD1 (7 bases). V was trimmed by 8 bases and J by 4 bases, leaving 14 bases between them. Germline-derived CDR1 and CDR2 are WSHSY and SAAADI. The CDR3 runs to 13 residues. This CDR3 is CASWAGGIETQYF. CDR3 bases: TGCGCCAGCTGGGCAGGGGGGATAGAGACCCAGTACTTC.

V is TRBV13 and J is TRBJ2-5; D may be TRBD2 (5 bases). The CDR3 is made up of 11 amino acids. The V end was cut by 5 bases, the J end by 11 bases, with 12 bases between. Germline values: CDR1 PRHDT, CDR2 FYEKMQ (reference sequence). CDR3 protein: CASSQGREQYF. For the CDR3, the DNA is TGTGCCAGCAGCCAAGGTAGGGAGCAGTACTTC. The whole variable domain, remainder taken from reference TRBV13 and TRBJ2-5, is AAGVIQSPRHLIKEKRETATLKCYPIPRHDTVYWYQQGPGQDPQFLISFYEKMQSDKGSIPDRFSAQQFSDYHSELNMSSLELGDSALYFCASSQGREQYFGPGTRLLVL.

The chain combines TRBV29-1 with TRBJ1-2; no definite D call. The CDR3 consists of 14 residues. Germline CDR1 is SQVTM and CDR2 is ANQGSEA. V shed 4 bases and J shed 7 bases, with 19 bases lying between them. The CDR3 nucleotides read TGCAGCGTTGCGCATGATGGGAGATTGGGTGGCTACACCTTC. This codes for CSVAHDGRLGGYTF.

The chain carries TRBV11-2 and TRBJ2-7; the D gene is possibly TRBD2 (5 bases). The germline gives CDR1 SGHAT, CDR2 FQNNGV. The germline V and J ends were trimmed by 5 bases and 5 bases, with 22 bases remaining between them. CDR3 length equals 16 residues. The CDR3, as DNA: TGTGCCAGCAGCGTATTACCGGGGAACCCTGGCCACGAGCAGTACTTC. This codes for CASSVLPGNPGHEQYF.

The rearrangement uses TRBV6-5 and TRBJ2-7; D uncertain. The CDR3 runs to 9 residues. CDR1 and CDR2 from the germline V gene are MNHEY and SVGAGI. V was trimmed by 6 bases and J by 6 bases, leaving 3 bases between them. The CDR3 region is CASSCEQYF. CDR3 nucleotides: TGTGCCAGCAGCTGCGAGCAGTACTTC.

The J gene is TRBJ2-5, the V gene TRBV6-1; 9 bases map to TRBD1. The J call could be wrong; TRBJ2-7 is a better fit for the DNA end. This CDR3 is built from 14 residues. CDR1 is MNHNS, CDR2 SASEGT, per germline. CDR3 in DNA: TGTGCCAGCAGATCGGGACAGGGCCTCTACGAGCAGTACTTC. Translation: CASRSGQGLYEQYF.

This chain uses TRBV7-6 with TRBJ1-4; D not resolved. V was shortened by 5 bases and J by 0 bases, with 10 bases between the two germline ends. The germline CDR1 and CDR2 sequences are SGHVS and FNYEAQ. This CDR3 is 15 amino acids long. The CDR3 loop is CASSPSPATNEKLFF. In DNA, the CDR3 is TGTGCCAGCAGCCCTTCCCCAGCAACTAATGAAAAACTGTTTTTT.

This clone showed up just once. The V gene is TRBV13, the J gene TRBJ2-2, with D possibly TRBD1 on 6 matching bases. The CDR3 consists of 16 residues. CDR1 and CDR2 from the germline V gene are PRHDT and FYEKMQ (reference sequence). Trimming stripped 5 bases from V and 0 bases from J, with 13 bases between. The CDR3 bases are TGTGCCAGCAGCCCTAGGACAGCCCCGAACACCGGGGAGCTGTTTTTT. Amino acids: CASSPRTAPNTGELFF.

V is TRBV27 and J is TRBJ2-7; D perhaps matches TRBD2 (6 bases). V was shortened by 3 bases and J by 0 bases, with 12 bases between the two germline ends. CDR1 and CDR2 from the germline V gene are MNHEY and SMNVEV (reference sequence). The CDR3 is 15 amino acids. DNA for the CDR3: TGTGCCAGCAGTTTGAGCGGAGGGAGCTCCTACGAGCAGTACTTC. As protein: CASSLSGGSSYEQYF.

V and J are TRBV2 and TRBJ1-4; 7 bases are a match to TRBD1. CDR1 SNHLY and CDR2 FYNNEI come from the germline V gene. The V and J ends lost 5 bases and 7 bases, in that order; junction bases with no gene match: 7. This CDR3 contains 14 residues. The CDR3 reads CASSIDRATEKLFF. CDR3 coding DNA: TGTGCCAGCAGTATCGACAGGGCCACTGAAAAACTGTTTTTT.

V gene TRBV7-9 combines with J gene TRBJ1-2; 7 bases map to TRBD1. V lost 5 bases and J lost 2; bases outside the gene matches: 5. CDR3 length: 14 amino acids. The germline gives CDR1 SEHNR, CDR2 FQNEAQ (reference sequence). The CDR3: CASSPSQGNYGYTF. CDR3 bases: TGTGCCAGCAGCCCCTCACAGGGGAACTATGGCTACACCTTC.

This rearrangement joins TRBV9 to TRBJ2-1; 11 bases fit TRBD1. J gave up 8 bases and V 4 bases, and 8 bases lay outside the gene matches. The CDR3 loop spans 15 amino acids. Germline loops: CDR1 SGDLS, CDR2 YYNGEE. CDR3 bases: TGTGCCAGCAGCACCTGGACAGGGGGCAAGGATGAGCAGTTCTTC. Translation gives CASSTWTGGKDEQFF. The full variable domain, completed using reference TRBV9 and TRBJ2-1, is DSGVTQTPKHLITATGQRVTLRCSPRSGDLSVYWYQQSLDQGLQFLIQYYNGEERAKGNILERFSAQQFPDLHSELNLSSLELGDSALYFCASSTWTGGKDEQFFGPGTRLTVL.

This clone was recorded a few times. The gene calls are TRBV7-9 and TRBJ1-1; maybe TRBD1 (6 bases). The germline V gene encodes CDR1 SEHNR and CDR2 FQNEAQ (reference sequence). This CDR3 is 13 amino acids long. V was cut by 8 bases and J by 10 bases, with 20 bases left in between. CDR3 coding DNA: TGTGCCAGCGTAAGATGGGAGGCGGGGGCAGCTTTCTTT. Residues: CASVRWEAGAAFF.

This clone has just a few counts. This chain joins TRBV4-1 and TRBJ1-4, with a possible D match to TRBD1 (5 bases). The CDR3 runs 16 residues. V lost 0 bases and J 4 bases, leaving 12 bases between the germline ends. CDR1 and CDR2 (germline): MGHRA, YSYEKL. The CDR3 reads CASSQEIVQVNEKLFF. In nucleotides, the CDR3 is TGCGCCAGCAGCCAAGAGATAGTACAGGTTAATGAAAAACTGTTTTTT.

This clone came up once. The chain has TRBV6-6 and TRBJ1-2; unclear D gene. The V end was cut by 2 bases, the J end by 7 bases, with 5 bases between. The CDR3 extends over 11 amino acids. In germline, CDR1 is MNHNY, CDR2 SVGAGI (reference sequence). The CDR3 DNA is TGTGCCAGCAGTTACCCGGGTGGCTACACCTTC. As protein: CASSYPGGYTF.

The chain uses TRBV6-5 and TRBJ1-2, with TRBD1 identical over 8 bases. Germline V gene data show CDR1 as MNHEY and CDR2 as SVGAGI. V shed 2 bases, J shed 2 bases, and the junction held 7 bases outside the gene matches. This CDR3 spans 16 amino acids. CDR3 coding DNA: TGTGCCAGCAGTTACCGATGGACAGGGACCAACTATGGCTACACCTTC. It translates to CASSYRWTGTNYGYTF.

J is TRBJ1-3 and V is TRBV9; D is unclear. The CDR3 totals 14 residues. V gave up 0 bases and J gave up 4 bases, with 8 bases separating them. Germline-derived CDR1 and CDR2 are SGDLS and YYNGEE. In nucleotides, the CDR3 is TGTGCCAGCAGCGTAGGCGGGCACGGAAACACCATATATTTT. It yields the protein CASSVGGHGNTIYF.

The chain recombines TRBV2 with TRBJ1-1; TRBD1 is a possible D gene (5 bases). CDR3 length: 13 amino acids. Germline V gene lookup returns CDR1 SNHLY and CDR2 FYNNEI. V lost 6 bases to trimming and J lost 4 bases, with 12 bases between them. The CDR3 sequence: CASSPGLSTEAFF. For the CDR3, the DNA is TGTGCCAGCAGCCCAGGGTTATCCACTGAAGCTTTCTTT.

This chain joins TRBV5-4 and TRBJ2-5; 9 bases line up with TRBD1. The CDR3 consists of 15 residues. V shed 0 bases, J shed 3 bases, and the junction held 3 bases outside the gene matches. Germline CDR1 is SGHNT and CDR2 is YYREEE (reference sequence). CDR3: CASSLDRGREETQYF. Written as DNA, the CDR3 is TGTGCCAGCAGCTTGGACAGGGGGCGAGAAGAGACCCAGTACTTC.

The rearrangement joins TRBV5-6 to TRBJ1-5; D is perhaps TRBD1 (6 bases). The CDR3 is 15 amino acids. V was clipped by 1 base and J by 2 bases, with 10 bases between them. The V gene's germline CDR1 is SGHDT and CDR2 YYEEEE. The CDR3 DNA follows: TGTGCCAGCAGCTTGTACAGGGTTGGCAATCAGCCCCAGCATTTT. Translated, it gives CASSLYRVGNQPQHF.

V usage is TRBV5-1 and J usage is TRBJ2-1; 7 bases match TRBD1. CDR3 length: 16 amino acids. J gave up 1 base and V 3 bases, and 7 bases lay outside the gene matches. The V gene's germline CDR1 is SGHRS and CDR2 YFSETQ. CDR3 sequence reads: CASSSRGPLSYNEQFF. As DNA, the CDR3 is TGCGCCAGCAGCTCGAGGGGGCCCCTTTCCTACAATGAGCAGTTCTTC.

J is TRBJ2-7 and V is TRBV7-2, with 8 bases lining up with TRBD2. V lost 5 bases and J lost 0; bases outside the gene matches: 9. The CDR3 contains 16 residues. The germline CDR1 and CDR2 sequences are SGHTA and FQGNSA. CDR3 in amino acids: CASSLRSGTSSYEQYF. The CDR3 region has the DNA TGTGCCAGCAGCCTCCGAAGCGGGACTAGCTCCTACGAGCAGTACTTC.